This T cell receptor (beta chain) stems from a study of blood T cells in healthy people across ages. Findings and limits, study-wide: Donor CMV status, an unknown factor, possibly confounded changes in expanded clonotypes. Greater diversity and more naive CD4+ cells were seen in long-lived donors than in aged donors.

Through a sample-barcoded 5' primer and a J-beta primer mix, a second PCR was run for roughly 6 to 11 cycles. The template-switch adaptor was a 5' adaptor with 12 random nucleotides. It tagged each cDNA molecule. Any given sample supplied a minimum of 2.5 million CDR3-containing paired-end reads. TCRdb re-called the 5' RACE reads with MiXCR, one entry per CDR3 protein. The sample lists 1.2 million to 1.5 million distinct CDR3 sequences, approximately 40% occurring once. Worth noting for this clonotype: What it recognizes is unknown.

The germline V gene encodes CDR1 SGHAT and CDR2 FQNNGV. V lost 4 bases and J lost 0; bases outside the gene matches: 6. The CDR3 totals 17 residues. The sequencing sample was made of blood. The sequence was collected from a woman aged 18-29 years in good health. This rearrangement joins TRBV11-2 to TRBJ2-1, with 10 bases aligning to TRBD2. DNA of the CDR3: TGTGCCAGCAGCTCCGGACTAGCGGTGAGCTCCTACAATGAGCAGTTCTTC. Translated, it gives CASSSGLAVSSYNEQFF. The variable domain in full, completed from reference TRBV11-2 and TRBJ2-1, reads EAGVAQSPRYKIIEKRQSVAFWCNPISGHATLYWYQQILGQGPKLLIQFQNNGVVDDSQLPKDRFSAERLKGVDSTLKIQPAKLEDSAVYLCASSSGLAVSSYNEQFFGPGTRLTVL.